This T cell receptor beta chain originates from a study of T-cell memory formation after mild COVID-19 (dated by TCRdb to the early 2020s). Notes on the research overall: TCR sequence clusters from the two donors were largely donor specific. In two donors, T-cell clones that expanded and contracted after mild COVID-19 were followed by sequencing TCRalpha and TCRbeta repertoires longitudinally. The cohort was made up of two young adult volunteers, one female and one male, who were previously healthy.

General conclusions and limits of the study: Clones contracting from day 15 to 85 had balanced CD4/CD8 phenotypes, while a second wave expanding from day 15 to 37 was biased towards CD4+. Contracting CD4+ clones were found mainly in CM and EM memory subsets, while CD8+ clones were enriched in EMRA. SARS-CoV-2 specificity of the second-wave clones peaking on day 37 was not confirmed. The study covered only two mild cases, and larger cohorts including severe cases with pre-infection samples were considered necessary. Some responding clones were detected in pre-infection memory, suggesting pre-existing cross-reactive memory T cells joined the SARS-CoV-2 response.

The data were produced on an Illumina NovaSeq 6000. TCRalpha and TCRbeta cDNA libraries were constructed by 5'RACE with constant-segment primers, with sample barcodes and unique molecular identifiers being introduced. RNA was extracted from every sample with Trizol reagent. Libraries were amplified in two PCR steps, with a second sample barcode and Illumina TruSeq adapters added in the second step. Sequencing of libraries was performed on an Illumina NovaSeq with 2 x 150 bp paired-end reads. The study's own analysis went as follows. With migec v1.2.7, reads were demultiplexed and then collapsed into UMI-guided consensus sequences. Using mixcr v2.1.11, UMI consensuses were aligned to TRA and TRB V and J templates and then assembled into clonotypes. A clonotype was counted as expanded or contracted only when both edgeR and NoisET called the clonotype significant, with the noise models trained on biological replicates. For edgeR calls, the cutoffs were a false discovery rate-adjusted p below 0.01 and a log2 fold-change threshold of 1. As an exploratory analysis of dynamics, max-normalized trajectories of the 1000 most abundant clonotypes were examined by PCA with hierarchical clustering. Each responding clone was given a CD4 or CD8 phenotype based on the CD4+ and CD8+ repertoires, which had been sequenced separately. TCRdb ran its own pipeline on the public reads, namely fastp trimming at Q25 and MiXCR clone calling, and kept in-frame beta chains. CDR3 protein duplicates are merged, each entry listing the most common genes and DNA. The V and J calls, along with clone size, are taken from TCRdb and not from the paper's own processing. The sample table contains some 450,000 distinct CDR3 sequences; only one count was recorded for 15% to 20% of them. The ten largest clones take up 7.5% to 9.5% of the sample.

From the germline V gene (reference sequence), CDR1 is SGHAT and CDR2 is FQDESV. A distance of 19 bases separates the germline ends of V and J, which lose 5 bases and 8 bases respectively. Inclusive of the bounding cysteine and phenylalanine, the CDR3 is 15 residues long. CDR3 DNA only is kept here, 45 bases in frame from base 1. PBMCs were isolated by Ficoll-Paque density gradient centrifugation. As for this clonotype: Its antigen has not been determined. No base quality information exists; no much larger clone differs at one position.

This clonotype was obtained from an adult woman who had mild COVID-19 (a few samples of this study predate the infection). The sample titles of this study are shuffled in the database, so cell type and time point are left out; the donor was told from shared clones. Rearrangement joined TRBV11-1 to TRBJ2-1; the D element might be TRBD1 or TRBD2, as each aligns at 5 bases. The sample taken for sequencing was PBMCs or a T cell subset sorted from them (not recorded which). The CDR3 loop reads CASSLGVRDRDEQFF. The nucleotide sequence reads TGTGCCAGCAGCCTAGGGGTGAGGGATCGGGATGAGCAGTTCTTC.